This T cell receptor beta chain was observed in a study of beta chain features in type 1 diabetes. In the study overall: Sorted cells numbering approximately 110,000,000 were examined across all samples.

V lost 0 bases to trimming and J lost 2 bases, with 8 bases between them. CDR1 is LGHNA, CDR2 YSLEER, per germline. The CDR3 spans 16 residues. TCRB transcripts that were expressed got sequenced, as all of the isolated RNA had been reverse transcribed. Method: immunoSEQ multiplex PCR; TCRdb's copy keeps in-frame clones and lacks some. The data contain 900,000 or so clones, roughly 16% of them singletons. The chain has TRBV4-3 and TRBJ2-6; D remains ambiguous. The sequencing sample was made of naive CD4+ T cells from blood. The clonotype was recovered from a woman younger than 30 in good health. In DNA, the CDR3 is TGCGCCAGCAGCCAAGAAGGAAGGGCTGGGGCCAACGTCCTGACTTTC. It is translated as CASSQEGRAGANVLTF.